The 14 T cell receptor beta chains below come from one sample, sequenced in a study of blood T cells in healthy people across ages. The second PCR ran about 6 to 11 cycles with a sample-barcoded 5' primer and J-beta primers. TCRdb called the 5' RACE reads again in MiXCR, with one record for every CDR3 protein. This sample has 800,000 or so distinct CDR3 sequences; under 80% occur once, and the top ten carry around 30%. The sequenced material came from blood. Source of these receptors: a man aged 25-45 years in good health.

The gene calls are TRBV7-9 and TRBJ2-1; 10 bases agree with TRBD2. Per the germline V gene, CDR1 is SEHNR and CDR2 is FQNEAQ (reference sequence). The CDR3 runs to 18 residues. J lost 3 bases, V lost 6 bases, and 14 bases had no gene match. CDR3 DNA: TGTGCCAGCAGAGGGGGGCTAGCGGGGGCCGAATACTACAATGAGCAGTTCTTC. This encodes CASRGGLAGAEYYNEQFF.

A single count supports this clonotype. V is TRBV12-1 and J is TRBJ2-2; the table's D call of TRBD2 was not tested on the DNA. TRBV12-1 is designated a pseudogene. This CDR3 comprises 19 residues. In DNA, the CDR3 is TGTGCCAGCAGCATATCCGGGACTAGCGGGGGGGCGAACACCGGGGAGCTGTTTTTT. This codes for CASSISGTSGGANTGELFF.

This clonotype was counted only a few times. The V call is TRBV10-3, the J call TRBJ2-7, with D possibly TRBD2 on 6 matching bases. V was trimmed by 7 bases and J by 0 bases, leaving 13 bases between them. The CDR3 spans 14 residues. The germline V gene encodes CDR1 ENHRY and CDR2 SYGVKD. This CDR3 reads CAIKFVADSYEQYF. The CDR3, as DNA: TGTGCCATCAAGTTTGTAGCGGACTCCTACGAGCAGTACTTC.

This chain joins TRBV11-1 and TRBJ2-1; tentatively, D is TRBD2 (5 bases). CDR3 size: 16 residues. The V end was cut by 5 bases, the J end by 1 base, with 15 bases between. Germline assignment: CDR1 SGHAT and CDR2 FQDESV (reference sequence). The CDR3 sequence: CASSPLRARSYNEQFF. For the CDR3, the DNA is TGTGCCAGCAGCCCCCTGCGGGCGAGATCCTACAATGAGCAGTTCTTC. The full variable domain, with the rest looked up from reference TRBV11-1 and TRBJ2-1, is EAEVAQSPRYKITEKSQAVAFWCDPISGHATLYWYRQILGQGPELLVQFQDESVVDDSQLPKDRFSAERLKGVDSTLKIQPAELGDSAMYLCASSPLRARSYNEQFFGPGTRLTVL.

This clonotype was observed a few times. V gene TRBV6-2 or TRBV6-3 combines with J gene TRBJ2-4, with D possibly being TRBD1 or TRBD2 (5 bases each). Germline assignment: CDR1 MNHEY and CDR2 SVGEGT. This CDR3 has 12 amino acids. Trimming took 7 bases from V and 15 from J, leaving 19 bases between them. The CDR3 sequence: CASNYEGLNTYF. The DNA of the CDR3 is TGTGCCAGCAATTATGAGGGGCTCAATACGTACTTC.

This clonotype was seen a few times. This chain links TRBV28 with TRBJ2-7; TRBD1 matches 8 bases. The J call may not be correct, given that the DNA end is closer to TRBJ2-5. The CDR3 has 15 amino acids. Per the germline V gene, CDR1 is MDHEN and CDR2 is SYDVKM. The CDR3 sequence is CASSLDRGLEETQYF. DNA of the CDR3: TGTGCCAGCAGCTTAGACAGGGGTTTGGAGGAGACCCAGTACTTC.

This sequence joins TRBV12-3 or TRBV12-4 and TRBJ2-3; 8 bases line up with TRBD2. The CDR3 is made up of 16 amino acids. V dropped 5 bases and J dropped 9; count of bases not matched to a gene: 16. The CDR3 DNA reads TGTGCCAGCAGTCCCTCAACGGGGGGGTCCTGTGGAACGCAGTATTTT. Translating it yields CASSPSTGGSCGTQYF.

This clonotype was counted between two and nine times. The gene calls are TRBV7-3 and TRBJ1-1; D not certain. The germline gives CDR1 SGHTA, CDR2 FQGTGA. V was clipped by 0 bases and J by 1 base, with 6 bases between them. This CDR3 has 14 amino acids. This CDR3 reads CASSLTPGNTEAFF. CDR3 bases: TGTGCCAGCAGCTTAACGCCCGGGAACACTGAAGCTTTCTTT.

This clonotype has ten or more counts. V gene TRBV5-1 combines with J gene TRBJ2-7; D is tentatively TRBD1 or TRBD2 (5 bases each). V shed 6 bases and J shed 6 bases, with 22 bases lying between them. There are 15 residues in the CDR3. Per germline, CDR1 SGHRS and CDR2 YFSETQ. The CDR3 region has the DNA TGCGCCAGCAACGAAGGGACGGCCACTTTGAGCGAGCAGTACTTC. As protein: CASNEGTATLSEQYF.

This chain joins TRBV7-2 and TRBJ2-7; TRBD2 matches at 10 bases. The germline gives CDR1 SGHTA, CDR2 FQGNSA. There are 15 residues in the CDR3. With 4 bases clipped from V and 0 bases from J, the junction kept 3 bases outside the gene matches. The CDR3 reads CASSYTSGDSYEQYF. CDR3 nucleotide sequence: TGTGCCAGCAGCTACACTAGCGGGGACTCCTACGAGCAGTACTTC.

This clonotype is a singleton in its sample. The chain couples TRBV7-9 to TRBJ1-2; D remains unclear. Per germline, CDR1 SEHNR and CDR2 FQNEAQ (reference sequence). CDR3 size: 13 residues. Trimming took 5 bases from V and 0 from J, leaving 7 bases between them. CDR3 sequence (DNA): TGTGCCAGCAGCGAGACATCTAACTATGGCTACACCTTC. Amino acids: CASSETSNYGYTF.

This clonotype was found a few times. This chain connects TRBV14 to TRBJ1-1; D is unclear. Trimming took 5 bases from V and 1 from J, leaving 8 bases between them. The CDR3 extends over 13 amino acids. Per the germline V gene, CDR1 is SGHDN and CDR2 is FVKESK. DNA for the CDR3: TGTGCCAGCAGCTTCGGACCGAACACTGAAGCTTTCTTT. It is translated as CASSFGPNTEAFF.

The rearrangement uses TRBV7-3 and TRBJ2-3; D might be TRBD1 or TRBD2, each matching 5 bases. The length of the CDR3 is 16 residues. Germline CDR1 and CDR2: SGHTA and FQGTGA. Between the trimmed V and J ends, which lost 3 bases and 2 bases, there was a span of 15 bases. The DNA of the CDR3 is TGTGCCAGCAGCTTCAACGGGGCCTCGATCACAGATACGCAGTATTTT. Residues: CASSFNGASITDTQYF. The full variable domain, rest sourced from reference TRBV7-3 and TRBJ2-3, is GAGVSQTPSNKVTEKGKYVELRCDPISGHTALYWYRQSLGQGPEFLIYFQGTGAADDSGLPNDRFFAVRPEGSVSTLKIQRTERGDSAVYLCASSFNGASITDTQYFGPGTRLTVL.

This clonotype was detected ten times or more. The V gene is TRBV29-1, the J gene TRBJ2-1; TRBD1 might be the D (6 bases). CDR3 size: 14 residues. Trimming shortened V by 4 bases and J by 4 bases, and 14 bases separated the two germline ends. The germline V gene has CDR1 SQVTM and CDR2 ANQGSEA. The CDR3 here is CSVGLLTGYNEQFF. The CDR3 DNA follows: TGCAGCGTTGGGCTGCTGACAGGTTACAATGAGCAGTTCTTC.